This passage covers 7 T cell receptor beta chains from one sample sequenced in a study of blood T cell repertoires in COVID-19. Clones were read by immunoSEQ multiplex PCR, and TCRdb kept only the in-frame ones, dropping some. The sample has about 45,000 clones, roughly 84% seen once. Sequenced sample: peripheral blood. These receptors were obtained from a woman older than 75 with acute or convalescent COVID-19.

The chain carries TRBV6-1 and TRBJ2-2; 9 nucleotides line up with TRBD2. This CDR3 is built from 15 residues. V shed 2 bases and J 6 bases; nucleotides not matched to a gene: 4. The germline V gene encodes CDR1 MNHNS and CDR2 SASEGT. The CDR3 loop is CASSEPGLAPGELFF. CDR3 DNA sequence: TGTGCCAGCAGTGAACCCGGACTAGCGCCCGGGGAGCTGTTTTTT.

This clone was detected a few times. The V and J genes are TRBV4-1 and TRBJ2-7; TRBD2 aligns across 7 bases. Losses at the gene ends were 1 base for V and 3 bases for J; bases not matched to a gene: 9. The CDR3 is 16 amino acids. Per the germline V gene, CDR1 is MGHRA and CDR2 is YSYEKL. The CDR3 sequence: CASSQAAGVILYEQYF. In DNA, the CDR3 is TGCGCCAGCAGCCAAGCCGCGGGAGTGATCCTCTACGAGCAGTACTTC.

The V call is TRBV3-1 (or the pseudogene TRBV3-2), the J call TRBJ2-7, with no clear D. Germline CDR1 reads LGHDT; CDR2 reads YNNKEL (reference sequence). The CDR3 has 11 residues. The V end was cut by 1 base, the J end by 6 bases, with 4 bases between. The CDR3 region is CASSQGGEQYF. The CDR3 region has the DNA TGTGCCAGCAGCCAAGGAGGCGAGCAGTACTTC.

The rearrangement uses TRBV5-1 and TRBJ2-1; 10 bases map to TRBD2. Germline CDR1 is SGHRS and CDR2 is YFSETQ. CDR3 length: 15 amino acids. The trim removed 0 bases at V and 8 bases at J, leaving 5 bases unmatched. The CDR3 is CASSLDLAGVDEQFF. The CDR3, as DNA: TGCGCCAGCAGCTTGGATCTAGCGGGAGTGGATGAGCAGTTCTTC.

The chain has TRBV30 and TRBJ2-1, with 7 bases matching TRBD1. Germline V CDR1 and CDR2: GTSNPN, SVGIG (reference sequence). The CDR3 has 15 residues. V was pared by 4 bases and J by 0 bases, with 6 bases of the junction left unmatched. In DNA form, the CDR3 reads TGTGCCTGGACCCTGACAGGGTTCTCCTACAATGAGCAGTTCTTC. It yields the protein CAWTLTGFSYNEQFF.

This clone was recorded a few times. The rearrangement uses TRBV15 and TRBJ2-1, with D possibly TRBD2 on 7 matching bases. The CDR3 consists of 16 residues. V dropped 3 bases and J dropped 9 bases, with 21 bases sitting between them. CDR1 and CDR2 (germline): LNHNV, YYDKDF (reference sequence). The CDR3 region is CATSSPQGRGESEQFF. DNA of the CDR3: TGTGCCACCAGCAGTCCCCAGGGGAGGGGCGAAAGTGAGCAGTTCTTC.

This clone was counted between two and nine times. V and J are TRBV4-1 and TRBJ1-5; a weak D match, TRBD1 (5 bases). The V end lost 0 bases, the J end lost 3 bases, and 18 bases lay between the germline ends. This CDR3 is 18 amino acids long. Per the germline V gene, CDR1 is MGHRA and CDR2 is YSYEKL. The CDR3 sequence is CASSQDQGSSSPNQPQHF. The CDR3 DNA follows: TGCGCCAGCAGCCAAGATCAGGGCTCCTCCTCACCCAATCAGCCCCAGCATTTT.